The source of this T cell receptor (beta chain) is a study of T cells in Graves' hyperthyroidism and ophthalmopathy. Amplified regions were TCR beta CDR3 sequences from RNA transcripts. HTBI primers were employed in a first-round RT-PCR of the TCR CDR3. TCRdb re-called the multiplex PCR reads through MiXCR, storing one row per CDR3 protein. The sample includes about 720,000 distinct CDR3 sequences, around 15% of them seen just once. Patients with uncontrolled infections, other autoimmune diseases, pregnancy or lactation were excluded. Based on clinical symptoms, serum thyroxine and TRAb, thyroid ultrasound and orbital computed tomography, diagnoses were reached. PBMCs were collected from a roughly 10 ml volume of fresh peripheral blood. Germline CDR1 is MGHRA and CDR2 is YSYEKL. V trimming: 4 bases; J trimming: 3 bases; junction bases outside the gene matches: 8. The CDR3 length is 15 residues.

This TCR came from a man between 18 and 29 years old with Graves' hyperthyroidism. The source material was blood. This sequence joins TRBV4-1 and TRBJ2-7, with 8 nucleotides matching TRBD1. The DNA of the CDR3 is TGCGCCAGCAGCCCCCGACAGGGGCCCTACTACGAGCAGTACTTC. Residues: CASSPRQGPYYEQYF.